A single sample gave rise to the 29 T cell receptor beta chains below, sequenced in a study of tumor-infiltrating lymphocytes in oesophageal squamous cell carcinoma (dated by TCRdb to between 2015 and 2016). Library generation was performed with PCR. For sequencing, an Illumina HiSeq 2000 was employed. Using fastp trimming at Q25 and MiXCR clonotype assembly, TCRdb reanalyzed the public sequencing data and kept in-frame beta chains. Rows merge per CDR3 protein into single entries with the most common DNA and genes. The sample contains about 21,000 distinct CDR3 sequences, less than 45% of them found a single time. The ten biggest clones cover roughly two fifths of the sample. The sequenced sample consisted of esophageal tumor tissue. The origin of the receptors is a male donor with esophageal squamous cell carcinoma.

The J gene is TRBJ1-5, the V gene TRBV4-2; D might be TRBD1 (5 bases). The CDR3 sequence is 15 residues long. The V gene's germline CDR1 is LGHNA and CDR2 YNFKEQ. Trimming removed 0 bases at V and 6 bases at J, with 12 bases between. Written as DNA, the CDR3 is TGTGCCAGCAGCCAAGAATCGGGGGGACGTCAGCCCCAGCATTTT. Protein sequence: CASSQESGGRQPQHF.

Turning to this clonotype: A read error is likely, as this CDR3 ends without the conserved phenylalanine or tryptophan. No DNA is shown, since the ends of the CDR3 on it are uncertain; the CDR3 is the one TCRdb lists. The genes are TRBV7-9 and TRBJ2-7; TRBD1, the D gene given by the table, was not confirmed from the DNA. The CDR3 is made up of 16 amino acids, end residues included. Germline V lookup: CDR1 SEHNR, CDR2 FQNEAQ (reference sequence). CDR3: CASSVQGADYGYTFGS.

This clonotype was found many times. This chain uses TRBV11-3 with TRBJ2-1; TRBD2 agrees at 13 bases. The CDR3 is 16 amino acids. Trimming took 4 bases from V and 8 from J; bases not matched to a gene: 8. The germline V gene encodes CDR1 SGHNT and CDR2 YENEEA. This chain's CDR3 is CASSSRTSGSRDEQFF. DNA for the CDR3: TGTGCCAGCAGCTCCCGGACTAGCGGGAGTAGGGATGAGCAGTTCTTC.

This clonotype was found many times. The J gene is TRBJ2-4, the V gene TRBV11-2, with D perhaps matching TRBD2 (5 bases). Germline V CDR1 and CDR2: SGHAT, FQNNGV. CDR3 length: 14 residues. Trimming cost V 2 bases and J 1 base, with 6 bases left between them. DNA of the CDR3: TGTGCCAGCAGCTTACAGCGGGCCAAAAACATTCAGTACTTC. This gives the protein CASSLQRAKNIQYF.

This chain connects TRBV6-6 to TRBJ1-5, with D possibly TRBD1 on 5 matching bases. V was clipped by 10 bases and J by 5 bases, with 15 bases between them. Germline V lookup: CDR1 MNHNY, CDR2 SVGAGI (reference sequence). CDR3 length: 13 residues. CDR3 region: CANGAGGYQPQHF. The DNA of the CDR3 is TGTGCCAACGGGGCAGGCGGGTATCAGCCCCAGCATTTT.

With respect to this clonotype: This CDR3 fails to terminate in the conserved phenylalanine or tryptophan, so it likely reflects a read error. The DNA is left out, because the CDR3 cannot be placed on it with certainty; the CDR3 is given as TCRdb lists it. This chain links TRBV12-5 with TRBJ2-5. Counting both end residues, the CDR3 totals 15 amino acids. Germline values: CDR1 LGHNT, CDR2 FRNRAP. CDR3 sequence: CASGLGSHEGYTFGS.

The rearrangement uses TRBV7-6 and TRBJ2-5; the D gene is possibly TRBD1 (6 bases). With the DNA end fitting TRBJ2-7 better, the J assignment may be wrong. The CDR3 has 12 amino acids. The germline gives CDR1 SGHVS, CDR2 FNYEAQ. The CDR3 coding sequence is TGTGCCAGCAGCCGGGACACCTACGAGCAGTACTTC. This codes for CASSRDTYEQYF.

Regarding this clonotype: A single base separates this from a much larger clone, so it may be a read error. J is TRBJ1-3 and V is TRBV5-3; D is ambiguous. TRBV5-3 is given ORF status, its function remaining uncertain. The length of the CDR3 is 15 residues. CDR3 sequence (DNA): TGTGCCAGCAGCTTTGGGAGTAACTCTGGAAACACCATATATTTT. Amino acid sequence: CASSFGSNSGNTIYF.

The gene calls are TRBV7-3 and TRBJ2-3, with TRBD2 matching over 14 bases. V gave up 0 bases and J gave up 1 base; unmatched junction bases: 6. The germline V gene has CDR1 SGHTA and CDR2 FQGTGA. This CDR3 is built from 19 residues. In nucleotides, the CDR3 is TGTGCCAGCAGCTTAACAGGGACTAGCGGGGGCGTAGGCACAGATACGCAGTATTTT. It specifies CASSLTGTSGGVGTDTQYF. Variable domain in full (rest from reference TRBV7-3 and TRBJ2-3): GAGVSQTPSNKVTEKGKYVELRCDPISGHTALYWYRQSLGQGPEFLIYFQGTGAADDSGLPNDRFFAVRPEGSVSTLKIQRTERGDSAVYLCASSLTGTSGGVGTDTQYFGPGTRLTVL.

The chain has TRBV11-2 and TRBJ1-1, with a possible D match to TRBD1 (5 bases). Trimming left V 5 bases short and J 10 bases short, with 23 bases between. The germline V gene has CDR1 SGHAT and CDR2 FQNNGV. This CDR3 is 15 amino acids long. The CDR3 spells CASSPRGNGARGAFF. Here the CDR3 DNA reads TGTGCCAGCAGCCCGAGGGGTAACGGGGCAAGGGGAGCTTTCTTT.

This chain joins TRBV24-1 and TRBJ1-1; 7 bases agree with TRBD1. Germline V lookup: CDR1 KGHDR, CDR2 SFDVKD. This CDR3 has 15 residues. V shed 4 bases and J 4 bases; nucleotides not matched to a gene: 8. The CDR3 sequence: CATSEGRGRATEAFF. The CDR3 DNA sequence: TGTGCCACCAGTGAGGGCAGGGGGAGGGCCACTGAAGCTTTCTTT.

This clonotype occurred a few times. The CDR3 spells CASSPGQGRTGELFF. The CDR3 coding sequence is TGTGCCAGCAGCCCCGGACAGGGGCGAACCGGGGAGCTGTTTTTT. V usage is TRBV9 and J usage is TRBJ2-2; 9 bases align to TRBD1. Germline lookup yields CDR1 SGDLS and CDR2 YYNGEE. This CDR3 spans 15 amino acids. V shed 4 bases and J 5 bases; nucleotides not matched to a gene: 6.

The chain recombines TRBV24-1 with TRBJ2-1, with TRBD2 matching over 13 bases. CDR1 and CDR2 from the germline V gene are KGHDR and SFDVKD. The CDR3 covers 17 residues. Losses at the gene ends were 3 bases for V and 9 bases for J; bases not matched to a gene: 10. CDR3 in amino acids: CATSDPGTSGRAGEQFF. The CDR3 DNA reads as TGTGCCACCAGTGATCCCGGAACTAGCGGGAGGGCTGGTGAGCAGTTCTTC.

The rearrangement joins TRBV28 to TRBJ2-1, with TRBD2 matching 11 bases. Germline CDR1 and CDR2: MDHEN and SYDVKM. The junction had 5 bases not matched to a gene; V was cut back by 6 bases and J by 1 base. The CDR3 loop spans 16 amino acids. The CDR3 is CASSSTSGNSYNEQFF. CDR3 DNA sequence: TGTGCCAGCAGCTCGACTAGCGGGAATTCCTACAATGAGCAGTTCTTC.

This chain uses TRBV7-8 with TRBJ2-6, with 9 bases that match TRBD1. The closer fit of TRBJ2-1 to the DNA end suggests the J call may be wrong. This CDR3 has 15 residues. Germline V gene data show CDR1 as SGHVS and CDR2 as FQNEAQ. The CDR3 coding sequence is TGTGCCAGCAGCGAAGGACAGGGGCCCTCCTACGAGCAGTTCTTC. This encodes CASSEGQGPSYEQFF.

The chain has TRBV6-8 and TRBJ2-3, with D unresolved. The length of the CDR3 is 15 residues. The V gene lost 2 bases and the J gene lost 2 bases, with 11 bases spanning the gap. Germline loops: CDR1 MNHGY, CDR2 SAAAGT. CDR3 DNA sequence: TGTGCCAGCAGTTACGGACCGGTGATCACAGATACGCAGTATTTT. Its translation is CASSYGPVITDTQYF.

This clonotype has at least ten counts. V and J are TRBV20-1 and TRBJ2-3, with no clear D. V lost 3 bases and J 6 bases, leaving 10 bases between the germline ends. The CDR3 sequence is 12 residues long. Germline assignment: CDR1 DFQATT and CDR2 SNEGSKA (reference sequence). The CDR3, as DNA: TGCAGTGCTAGTACCAACTCGGATACGCAGTATTTT. Amino acid sequence: CSASTNSDTQYF.

In regard to this clonotype: It is unclear where the CDR3 begins or ends on the DNA, so no DNA is shown, and the CDR3 is as TCRdb lists it. The chain couples TRBV7-4 to TRBJ2-6; the DNA was not compared with TRBD2, the D call given in the table. Germline lookup yields CDR1 SGHVT and CDR2 SQSDAQ. A total of 14 residues make up the CDR3, ends included. This CDR3 reads CASSLPRLRAVLRF.

This chain connects TRBV30 to TRBJ1-1, with no clear D. V lost 3 bases and J lost 8, with 10 bases in between. The CDR3 covers 11 residues. Germline V gene data show CDR1 as GTSNPN and CDR2 as SVGIG (reference sequence). CDR3 sequence reads: CAWRSVREAFF. The DNA of the CDR3 is TGTGCCTGGAGGTCGGTCCGGGAAGCTTTCTTT.

The CDR3 DNA reads as TGTGCCAGCAGCTTATACCGACTAGCGGGCTCATCGGAAGCAGGGGAGCAGTACTTC. It specifies CASSLYRLAGSSEAGEQYF. The chain recombines TRBV11-2 with TRBJ2-7, with TRBD2 matching over 10 bases. Germline V gives CDR1 SGHAT, CDR2 FQNNGV. The J segment lost 7 bases and the V segment lost 2 bases, leaving 20 bases of the junction unmatched. CDR3 length: 19 residues.

V and J are TRBV18 and TRBJ2-7; no clear D. This CDR3 is built from 11 residues. Germline CDR1 KGHSH, CDR2 LQKENI. V was shortened by 4 bases and J by 6 bases, with 7 bases between the two germline ends. Here the CDR3 reads CASSLSVEQYF. For the CDR3, the DNA is TGTGCCAGCTCACTTTCTGTCGAGCAGTACTTC. The full variable domain, rest sourced from reference TRBV18 and TRBJ2-7, is NAGVMQNPRHLVRRRGQEARLRCSPMKGHSHVYWYRQLPEEGLKFMVYLQKENIIDESGMPKERFSAEFPKEGPSILRIQQVVRGDSAAYFCASSLSVEQYFGPGTRLTVT.

As for this clonotype: This clone may be a read error of a much larger clone one base away. The V call is TRBV2, the J call TRBJ1-2, with D possibly matching TRBD1 (5 bases). Matching the DNA end better, TRBJ2-1 makes the J call doubtful. The CDR3 has 13 residues. Germline assignment: CDR1 SNHLY and CDR2 FYNNEI. CDR3 DNA: TGTGCCAGCAAAAGGGGTTACAACGCCGAGCAGTTCTTC. Its translation is CASKRGYNAEQFF.

This CDR3 reads CASGDRGRMTDTQYF. As DNA, the CDR3 is TGTGCCAGCGGCGACAGGGGGCGGATGACAGATACGCAGTACTTC. This chain uses TRBV28 with TRBJ2-7, with 10 bases that match TRBD1. The CDR3 runs 15 residues. The trim removed 8 bases at V and 9 bases at J, leaving 16 bases unmatched. The germline gives CDR1 MDHEN, CDR2 SYDVKM.

The rearrangement links TRBV12-3 or TRBV12-4 to TRBJ1-1, with D hard to call. The V end lost 0 bases, the J end lost 2 bases, and 13 bases lay between the germline ends. The CDR3 has 16 residues. CDR3 protein: CASSLAGTVGNTEAFF. CDR3 bases: TGTGCCAGCAGTTTAGCGGGTACGGTTGGCAACACTGAAGCTTTCTTT.

This sequence joins TRBV28 and TRBJ2-7, with D perhaps TRBD2 (6 bases). TRBJ2-5 matches the DNA end more closely, so the J call is doubtful. The CDR3 covers 14 residues. Looked up from germline, CDR1 is MDHEN and CDR2 is SYDVKM. In DNA, the CDR3 is TGTGCCAGCGGGGAGCGGGCCATGCAAGAGACCCAGTACTTC. Residues: CASGERAMQETQYF.

This sequence joins TRBV7-9 and TRBJ2-1, with D unresolved. The J call could be wrong; TRBJ2-7 is a better fit for the DNA end. There are 13 residues in the CDR3. In germline, CDR1 is SEHNR, CDR2 FQNEAQ (reference sequence). The chain's CDR3 is CASSLASLGEQYF. The DNA for the CDR3 is TGTGCCAGCAGCTTAGCCTCTCTCGGCGAGCAGTACTTC.

This clonotype was counted at least ten times. The V and J genes are TRBV5-6 and TRBJ1-4, with TRBD1 matching over 7 bases. The CDR3 length is 14 residues. J was trimmed by 2 bases and V by 4 bases; bases with no gene match: 2. CDR1 and CDR2 (germline): SGHDT, YYEEEE. The chain's CDR3 is CASSPGGTNEKLFF. CDR3 coding DNA: TGTGCCAGCAGCCCAGGGGGGACTAATGAAAAACTGTTTTTT.

This clonotype came up many times. V gene TRBV5-6 combines with J gene TRBJ2-2; 7 nucleotides agree with TRBD1. V lost 2 bases and J lost 1; bases outside the gene matches: 8. Germline V gene data show CDR1 as SGHDT and CDR2 as YYEEEE. This CDR3 has 17 amino acids. CDR3 region: CASSFPNYRGNTGELFF. Written as DNA, the CDR3 is TGTGCCAGCAGCTTCCCGAATTACAGGGGGAACACCGGGGAGCTGTTTTTT. The whole variable domain, filled in from reference TRBV5-6 and TRBJ2-2, reads DAGVTQSPTHLIKTRGQQVTLRCSPKSGHDTVSWYQQALGQGPQFIFQYYEEEERQRGNFPDRFSGHQFPNYSSELNVNALLLGDSALYLCASSFPNYRGNTGELFFGEGSRLTVL.

This clonotype was recorded many times. The V gene is TRBV6-1, the J gene TRBJ1-5; possible D gene TRBD1, 6 bases. CDR1 and CDR2 from the germline V gene are MNHNS and SASEGT. V was clipped by 5 bases and J by 4 bases, with 18 bases between them. The CDR3 covers 16 residues. The CDR3 coding sequence is TGTGCCAGCAGTAATAAATTCTCAGGGGTTAATCAGCCCCAGCATTTT. Protein: CASSNKFSGVNQPQHF.